The TCR beta chain described here comes from a study of regulatory T cells in long-lasting Graves disease. With iRepertoire HTBI primers and Arm-PCR of CDR3 regions, TCR beta libraries were built. One entry per CDR3 protein, called by TCRdb with MiXCR from the multiplex PCR reads. The data hold 430,000 or so distinct CDR3 sequences, with roughly 21% observed a single time. Study outcomes and limitations: Favored gene segments in persistent disease were TRBV28, TRBJ1-2 and TRBJ2-5.

Specified time point: persistent/refractory GD, antithyroid drugs over 5 years with positive TRAb. Scientists built the TCR library using RNA that was extracted from PBMCs. The germline CDR1 and CDR2 sequences are DFQATT and SNEGSKA (reference sequence). The CDR3 is made up of 15 amino acids. Trimming removed 0 bases from V and 5 bases from J, with 16 bases in between. This clonotype was seen a handful of times. Its antigen remains unidentified. Source: peripheral blood mononuclear cells (PBMCs), taken when the disease was refractory, from a patient treated with antithyroid drugs. The sequence was obtained from a female donor with Graves disease. V usage is TRBV20-1 and J usage is TRBJ1-2, with D possibly being TRBD1 (5 bases). This chain's CDR3 is CSARDFRDREYGYTF. CDR3 coding DNA: TGCAGTGCTAGAGATTTTCGGGACCGAGAATATGGCTACACCTTC.